The sample holds one count of the clone carrying this T cell receptor (beta chain). Assay used: immunoSEQ multiplex PCR; TCRdb lists only in-frame clones, some missing. The sample holds roughly 2,300,000 clones, 80% to 95% seen once. These data belong to a study of shared clonotypes between healthy human individuals. Between the trimmed V and J ends, which lost 6 bases and 9 bases, there was a span of 24 bases. Germline CDR1 and CDR2: LNHDA and SQIVND (reference sequence). The CDR3 consists of 16 residues. The CD4+ fraction was divided into a CD45RA+ naive subset and a CD45RA-negative memory subset. This TCR was sampled from a man younger than 35 in good health. Some clones in this sample may be carry-over from other donors' samples. The sample comprised naive CD4+ T cells from PBMCs. The sample's subset: CD45RA+ positively selected. The chain carries TRBV19 and TRBJ2-1, with D possibly being TRBD2 (5 bases). The chain's CDR3 is CASSIPPGLKGSEQFF. The CDR3 nucleotides are TGTGCCAGTAGCATCCCCCCGGGCCTAAAAGGGAGTGAGCAGTTCTTC.